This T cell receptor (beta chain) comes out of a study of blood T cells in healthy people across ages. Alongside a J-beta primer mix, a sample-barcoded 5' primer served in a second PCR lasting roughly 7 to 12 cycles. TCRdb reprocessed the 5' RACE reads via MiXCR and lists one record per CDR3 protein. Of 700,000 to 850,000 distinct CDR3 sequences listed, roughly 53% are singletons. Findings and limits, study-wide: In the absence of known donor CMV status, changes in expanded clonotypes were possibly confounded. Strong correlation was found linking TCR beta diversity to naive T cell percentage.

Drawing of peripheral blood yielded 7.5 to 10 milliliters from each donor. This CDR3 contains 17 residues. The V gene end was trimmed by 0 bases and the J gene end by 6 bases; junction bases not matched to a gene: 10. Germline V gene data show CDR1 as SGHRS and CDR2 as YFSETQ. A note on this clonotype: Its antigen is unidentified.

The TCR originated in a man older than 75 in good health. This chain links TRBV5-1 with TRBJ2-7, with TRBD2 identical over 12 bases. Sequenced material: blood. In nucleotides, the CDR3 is TGCGCCAGCAGCTTGGAAGCTAGCGGGAGGGCCGGCAGCGAGCAGTACTTC. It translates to CASSLEASGRAGSEQYF.